This T cell receptor (beta chain) was found in a study of CD8+CD57+ T cells in acquired aplastic anemia. On the study more broadly: 3.2 ug was the average amount of DNA from sorted CD4+ and CD8+ cells.

With V trimmed by 7 bases and J by 2 bases, 6 bases remained unmatched. Germline V gives CDR1 SQVTM, CDR2 ANQGSEA. The CDR3 totals 13 residues. TCR beta VDJ and CDR3 were profiled, and genomic DNA was the template. TCRdb itself ran the reads through MiXCR, one entry per CDR3 protein. The table lists about 190,000 distinct CDR3 sequences, roughly half of them singletons. Whole-study results and caveats: Patients and controls turned out to have some 30 CD8+ CDR3 sequences in common.

All patients picked for sequencing had shown, by flow cytometry, an expansion of CD8+CD57+ cells. All patients were therapy-naive when blood was sampled. This clonotype is labeled medium-sized (0.01 to 0.1%). Its target is unknown. Sequencing input: sorted CD4+, CD8+, or CD8+CD57+ T cells (not recorded which) from PBMCs. This chain connects TRBV29-1 to TRBJ1-2; 8 bases are shared with TRBD1. The receptor was isolated from a human donor with aplastic anemia. The CDR3 spells CSAVQGANYGYTF. The CDR3 DNA follows: TGCAGCGCCGTCCAGGGGGCGAACTATGGCTACACCTTC.